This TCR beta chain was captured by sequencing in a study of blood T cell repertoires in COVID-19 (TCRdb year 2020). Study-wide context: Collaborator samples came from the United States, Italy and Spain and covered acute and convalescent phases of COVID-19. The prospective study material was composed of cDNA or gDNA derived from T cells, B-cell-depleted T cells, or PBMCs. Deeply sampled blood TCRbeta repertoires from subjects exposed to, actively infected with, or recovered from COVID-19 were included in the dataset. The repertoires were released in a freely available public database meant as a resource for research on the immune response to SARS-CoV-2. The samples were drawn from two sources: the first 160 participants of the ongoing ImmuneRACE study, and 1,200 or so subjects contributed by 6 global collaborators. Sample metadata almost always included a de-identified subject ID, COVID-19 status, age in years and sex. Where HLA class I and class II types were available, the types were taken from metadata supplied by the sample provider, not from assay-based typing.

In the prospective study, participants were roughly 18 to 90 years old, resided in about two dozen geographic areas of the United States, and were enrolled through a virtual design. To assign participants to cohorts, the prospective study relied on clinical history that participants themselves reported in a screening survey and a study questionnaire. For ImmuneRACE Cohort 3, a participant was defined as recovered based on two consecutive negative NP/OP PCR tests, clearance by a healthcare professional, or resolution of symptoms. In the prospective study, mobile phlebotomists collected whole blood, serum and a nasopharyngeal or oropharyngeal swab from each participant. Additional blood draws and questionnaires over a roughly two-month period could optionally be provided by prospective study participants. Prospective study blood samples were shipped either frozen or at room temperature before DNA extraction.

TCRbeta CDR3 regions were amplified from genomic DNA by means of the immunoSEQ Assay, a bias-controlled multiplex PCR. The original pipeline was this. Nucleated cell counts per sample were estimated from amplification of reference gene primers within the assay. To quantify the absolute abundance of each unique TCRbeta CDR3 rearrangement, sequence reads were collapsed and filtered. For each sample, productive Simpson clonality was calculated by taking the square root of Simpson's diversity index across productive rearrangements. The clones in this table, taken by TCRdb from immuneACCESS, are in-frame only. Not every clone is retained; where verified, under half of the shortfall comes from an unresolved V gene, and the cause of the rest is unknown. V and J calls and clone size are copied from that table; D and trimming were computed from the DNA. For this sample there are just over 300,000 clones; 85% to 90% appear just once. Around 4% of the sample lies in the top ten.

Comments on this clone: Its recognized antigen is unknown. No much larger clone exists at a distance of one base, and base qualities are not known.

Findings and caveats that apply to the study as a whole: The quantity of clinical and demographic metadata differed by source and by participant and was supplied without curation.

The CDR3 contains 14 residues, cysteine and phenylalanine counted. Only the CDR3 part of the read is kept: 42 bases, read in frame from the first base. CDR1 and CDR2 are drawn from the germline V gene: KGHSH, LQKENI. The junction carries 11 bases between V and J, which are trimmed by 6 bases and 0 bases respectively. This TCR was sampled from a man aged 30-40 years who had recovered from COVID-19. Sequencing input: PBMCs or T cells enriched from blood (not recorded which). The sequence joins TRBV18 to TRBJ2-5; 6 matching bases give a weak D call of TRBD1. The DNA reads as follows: TGTGCCAGCTCTTTCGGACAGTACCAAGAGACCCAGTACTTC. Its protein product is CASSFGQYQETQYF.